These 19 T cell receptor beta chains were all obtained from the same sample, sequenced in a study of beta chain features in type 1 diabetes. For these receptors, no antigen is known. Investigators reverse transcribed all isolated RNA, so they sequenced expressed TCRB transcripts. Clones were read by immunoSEQ multiplex PCR, and TCRdb kept only the in-frame ones, dropping some. The profile covers some 200,000 clones, with roughly 17% appearing a single time and approximately 0.087% taken by the ten largest. General study findings and limits: TCRB CDR3s were moderately but significantly shorter in Type 1 diabetes patients in all four CD4+ subsets.

Sequences were obtained from naive CD4+ T cells from blood. These receptors all come from a man aged 30-40 years with type 1 diabetes.

This chain joins TRBV5-1 and TRBJ2-1; 7 positions match TRBD1. The CDR3 totals 13 residues. In germline, CDR1 is SGHRS, CDR2 YFSETQ. V trimming: 0 bases; J trimming: 13 bases; junction bases outside the gene matches: 7. This CDR3 is CASSLASGQSQFF. Here the CDR3 DNA reads TGCGCCAGCAGCTTGGCCTCGGGACAGTCTCAGTTCTTC.

The rearrangement links TRBV15 to TRBJ2-7, with TRBD2 as a possible D gene (5 bases). CDR3 length: 13 residues. Germline loops: CDR1 LNHNV, CDR2 YYDKDF (reference sequence). Trimming stripped 9 bases from V and 2 bases from J, with 14 bases between. The CDR3 sequence: CATGIYGTYEQYF. The CDR3 bases are TGTGCCACTGGGATCTACGGGACCTACGAGCAGTACTTC.

This clone was found a few times. The chain recombines TRBV5-6 with TRBJ2-3, with 9 positions matching TRBD1. The length of the CDR3 is 15 residues. Per germline, CDR1 SGHDT and CDR2 YYEEEE. V was pared by 7 bases and J by 3 bases, with 9 bases of the junction left unmatched. CDR3 sequence: CASGLPGTGTDTQYF. The CDR3 nucleotides are TGTGCCAGCGGCCTACCGGGGACAGGGACAGATACGCAGTATTTT.

V is TRBV6-1 and J is TRBJ2-1; 8 positions match TRBD1. Germline trimming cut 2 bases from V and 3 bases from J; bases unmatched to any gene: 3. The CDR3 extends over 15 amino acids. CDR1 and CDR2 (germline): MNHNS, SASEGT. The DNA of the CDR3 is TGTGCCAGCAGTGAACAGGGGGCAGGCTACAATGAGCAGTTCTTC. Amino acids: CASSEQGAGYNEQFF.

This clone was seen only a few times. This sequence joins TRBV29-1 and TRBJ1-4; D uncertain. Germline CDR1 SQVTM, CDR2 ANQGSEA. Trimming took 8 bases from V and 3 from J, leaving 13 bases between them. CDR3 size: 13 residues. The DNA for the CDR3 is TGCAGCATACGTAGAGCGGCTAATGAAAAACTGTTTTTT. It encodes CSIRRAANEKLFF.

The chain employs TRBV30 and TRBJ2-3, with 7 bases matching TRBD2. Germline loops: CDR1 GTSNPN, CDR2 SVGIG (reference sequence). Trimming took 4 bases from V and 1 from J; bases not matched to a gene: 8. The CDR3 runs 15 residues. CDR3 sequence reads: CAWTPGGGGTDTQYF. CDR3 DNA: TGTGCCTGGACCCCTGGGGGGGGAGGCACAGATACGCAGTATTTT.

Remarks on this clone: A junction end diverges from the germline sequence, so it may reflect a read error. The chain couples TRBV7-2 to TRBJ2-7, with TRBD2 matching 7 bases. Germline V gene sequence: CDR1 SGHTA, CDR2 FQGNSA. The CDR3 covers 12 residues. This CDR3 is CASSMLAAGKHF. The CDR3, as DNA: TGTGCCAGCAGCATGCTAGCGGCCGGGAAGCACTTC.

This clone appeared a few times. The rearrangement uses TRBV28 and TRBJ2-1; D is possibly TRBD1 (5 bases). This CDR3 comprises 12 residues. Germline V gene lookup returns CDR1 MDHEN and CDR2 SYDVKM. The germline V and J ends were trimmed by 2 bases and 8 bases, with 7 bases remaining between them. CDR3 loop: CASSLRGYEQFF. In nucleotides, the CDR3 is TGTGCCAGCAGTTTAAGGGGCTATGAGCAGTTCTTC.

In regard to this clone: This may be a read error: a much more frequent sequence differs by one nucleotide. This chain connects TRBV5-4 to TRBJ2-5; no reliable D call. V dropped 2 bases and J dropped 3 bases, with 2 bases sitting between them. The CDR3 runs 11 residues. Germline V gene data show CDR1 as SGHNT and CDR2 as YYREEE (reference sequence). This chain's CDR3 is CASSFEETQYF. DNA for the CDR3: TGTGCCAGCAGCTTCGAAGAGACCCAGTACTTC. Filled out from reference TRBV5-4 and TRBJ2-5, the complete variable domain reads ETGVTQSPTHLIKTRGQQVTLRCSSQSGHNTVSWYQQALGQGPQFIFQYYREEENGRGNFPPRFSGLQFPNYSSELNVNALELDDSALYLCASSFEETQYFGPGTRLLVL.

This clone has just a few counts. The V gene is TRBV29-1, the J gene TRBJ2-1, with TRBD2 matching over 10 bases. The germline gives CDR1 SQVTM, CDR2 ANQGSEA. The CDR3 covers 14 residues. Unmatched junction bases numbered 3, after V lost 7 bases and J lost 0 bases. CDR3 residues: CSASSGSSYNEQFF. DNA of the CDR3: TGCAGCGCCTCTAGCGGGAGCTCCTACAATGAGCAGTTCTTC.

This clone has more than one count but fewer than ten. This sequence joins TRBV19 and TRBJ2-7, with TRBD2 matching over 9 bases. CDR1 and CDR2 (germline): LNHDA, SQIVND (reference sequence). This CDR3 region has 15 residues. The ends lost 6 bases at V and 4 bases at J; junction bases unmatched: 10. CDR3 DNA sequence: TGTGCCAGTAGCGAGGTAGCGGGAGCCAGGTACGAGCAGTACTTC. This codes for CASSEVAGARYEQYF.

The chain couples TRBV7-2 to TRBJ2-7, with 7 nucleotides matching TRBD1. Germline V gives CDR1 SGHTA, CDR2 FQGNSA. There are 13 residues in the CDR3. J gave up 0 bases and V 5 bases, and 1 base lay outside the gene matches. The CDR3 region is CASSAGGSYEQYF. DNA of the CDR3: TGTGCCAGCAGCGCAGGGGGCTCCTACGAGCAGTACTTC.

In this sample, this clone turned up a few times. Written as DNA, the CDR3 is TGCGCCAGCAGCCGACCCGGGACAGGGAACAATGAGCAGTTCTTC. As protein: CASSRPGTGNNEQFF. This chain uses TRBV4-1 with TRBJ2-1, with 9 bases that match TRBD1. J was trimmed by 5 bases and V by 4 bases; bases with no gene match: 6. The CDR3 length is 15 residues. CDR1 is MGHRA, CDR2 YSYEKL, per germline.

The chain links TRBV25-1 to TRBJ1-1; 9 positions agree with TRBD1. This CDR3 is built from 14 residues. Per the germline V gene, CDR1 is MGHDK and CDR2 is SYGVNS. V was clipped by 8 bases and J by 4 bases; unmatched bases: 8. This CDR3 reads CASSQTGGGTEAFF. CDR3 sequence (DNA): TGTGCCAGCTCCCAAACAGGGGGCGGCACTGAAGCTTTCTTT.

This clone was picked up a small number of times. This chain joins TRBV9 and TRBJ2-1, with TRBD2 matching 9 bases. The germline CDR1 and CDR2 sequences are SGDLS and YYNGEE. The CDR3 has 14 amino acids. Trimming cost V 3 bases and J 6 bases; bases outside gene matches: 4. The CDR3 DNA is TGTGCCAGCAGCGCGACTAGCGGAAGCAATGAGCAGTTCTTC. It specifies CASSATSGSNEQFF.

This chain links TRBV11-1 with TRBJ2-3; the D gene is possibly TRBD2 (6 bases). Deletions cut 8 bases from V and 4 bases from J, with 10 bases between. Germline CDR1 reads SGHAT; CDR2 reads FQDESV (reference sequence). The CDR3 has 12 residues. The CDR3 sequence is CASGTGADTQYF. Here the CDR3 DNA reads TGTGCCAGCGGGACGGGGGCAGATACGCAGTATTTT.

The chain combines TRBV2 with TRBJ2-5; D not resolved. V dropped 6 bases and J dropped 2 bases, with 10 bases sitting between them. Per germline, CDR1 SNHLY and CDR2 FYNNEI. This CDR3 spans 13 amino acids. The CDR3 sequence: CASSRSNQETQYF. DNA for the CDR3: TGTGCCAGCAGCAGGTCGAATCAAGAGACCCAGTACTTC. Drawing the rest from reference TRBV2 and TRBJ2-5, the complete variable domain is EPEVTQTPSHQVTQMGQEVILRCVPISNHLYFYWYRQILGQKVEFLVSFYNNEISEKSEIFDDQFSVERPDGSNFTLKIRSTKLEDSAMYFCASSRSNQETQYFGPGTRLLVL.

V gene TRBV20-1 combines with J gene TRBJ2-7, with D unresolved. The CDR3 covers 11 residues. Trimming shortened V by 1 base and J by 7 bases, and 8 bases separated the two germline ends. Per the germline V gene, CDR1 is DFQATT and CDR2 is SNEGSKA (reference sequence). The CDR3 spells CSARAKGEQYF. The CDR3 DNA is TGCAGTGCTAGAGCTAAGGGAGAGCAGTACTTC.

This clone was counted a few times. The V gene is TRBV7-8, the J gene TRBJ1-1; tentative D call: TRBD1 (5 bases). Germline CDR1 and CDR2: SGHVS and FQNEAQ. Trimming took 4 bases from V and 6 from J, leaving 15 bases between them. The CDR3 has 14 residues. CDR3 in amino acids: CASSSTTGTSEAFF. The CDR3 DNA reads TGTGCCAGCAGCTCAACAACGGGGACCTCTGAAGCTTTCTTT.